Following are 9 T cell receptor beta chains from one sample sequenced in a study of identical twins. One entry per CDR3 protein, called by TCRdb with MiXCR from the 5' RACE reads. The table has 400,000 to 500,000 distinct CDR3 sequences, roughly 13% seen once; the top ten hold about 0.94%. The same specimen was also included in a second study, on yellow fever vaccine responses in identical twins.

Specimen: CD4+ T cells sorted from blood. All receptors derive from a woman aged 18-29 years in good health.

The chain combines TRBV9 with TRBJ1-6, with TRBD1 identical over 7 bases. The V segment lost 2 bases and the J segment 10 bases; nucleotides outside the gene matches: 12. CDR3 length: 16 amino acids. Germline-derived CDR1 and CDR2 are SGDLS and YYNGEE. The CDR3 loop is CASSVSVTGYGSPLHF. As DNA, the CDR3 is TGTGCCAGCAGCGTTTCTGTGACAGGGTATGGGTCACCCCTCCACTTT.

The sample holds a few counts of this clonotype. The chain employs TRBV5-1 and TRBJ2-3; maybe TRBD1 (5 bases). The germline V and J ends were trimmed by 3 bases and 0 bases, with 11 bases remaining between them. This CDR3 comprises 15 residues. CDR1 and CDR2 from the germline V gene are SGHRS and YFSETQ. This CDR3 is CASSSPGHSTDTQYF. CDR3 nucleotide sequence: TGCGCCAGCAGCTCTCCAGGGCATAGCACAGATACGCAGTATTTT. Complete variable domain (other parts from reference TRBV5-1 and TRBJ2-3): KAGVTQTPRYLIKTRGQQVTLSCSPISGHRSVSWYQQTPGQGLQFLFEYFSETQRNKGNFPGRFSGRQFSNSRSEMNVSTLELGDSALYLCASSSPGHSTDTQYFGPGTRLTVL.

The rearrangement joins TRBV7-2 to TRBJ2-1; D ambiguous. The CDR3 is made up of 16 amino acids. V lost 1 base and J 6 bases, leaving 16 bases between the germline ends. Germline V gene data show CDR1 as SGHTA and CDR2 as FQGNSA. In nucleotides, the CDR3 is TGTGCCAGCAGCTTAGTCGGCCATGCCCTCGGCAATGAGCAGTTCTTC. This codes for CASSLVGHALGNEQFF.

This clonotype was detected a few times. The chain has TRBV7-2 and TRBJ2-3; D is unresolved. Germline V gives CDR1 SGHTA, CDR2 FQGNSA. The CDR3 is 15 residues long. The V end lost 2 bases, the J end lost 2 bases, and 11 bases lay between the germline ends. The CDR3, as DNA: TGTGCCAGCAGCTTATCTTGGGGTCCCACAGATACGCAGTATTTT. Its protein is CASSLSWGPTDTQYF.

This clonotype was picked up many times. This chain joins TRBV12-3 or TRBV12-4 and TRBJ2-1, with unresolved D. Trimming took off 3 bases at V and 5 bases at J, with 2 bases between the two ends. The CDR3 contains 11 residues. CDR3 coding DNA: TGTGCCAGCAGTTTCCACAATGAGCAGTTCTTC. Translation gives CASSFHNEQFF.

In its sample, this clonotype was seen a few times. V is TRBV7-3 and J is TRBJ2-7; 10 bases align to TRBD2. Looked up from germline, CDR1 is SGHTA and CDR2 is FQGTGA. This CDR3 comprises 14 residues. V was clipped by 4 bases and J by 5 bases; unmatched bases: 5. In DNA, the CDR3 is TGTGCCAGCAGCTCGGCTAGCGGGAGTAACGAGCAGTACTTC. Translated, it gives CASSSASGSNEQYF.

This clonotype was picked up a small number of times. The rearrangement joins TRBV7-2 to TRBJ2-7, with D perhaps matching TRBD1 (6 bases). This CDR3 is built from 16 residues. Between the trimmed V and J ends, which lost 5 bases and 1 base, there was a span of 18 bases. Looked up from germline, CDR1 is SGHTA and CDR2 is FQGNSA. The CDR3 sequence: CASSGTSGTWSYEQYF. Here the CDR3 DNA reads TGTGCCAGCAGCGGAACCTCCGGGACATGGTCCTACGAGCAGTACTTC.

This clonotype was observed at least ten times. The chain joins TRBV5-5 to TRBJ2-7; D not resolved. The CDR3 consists of 14 residues. Germline CDR1 is SGHKS and CDR2 is YYEKEE (reference sequence). V lost 2 bases to trimming and J lost 0 bases, with 9 bases between them. The CDR3 sequence is CASSFLASSYEQYF. As DNA, the CDR3 is TGTGCCAGCAGCTTCCTGGCCTCCTCCTACGAGCAGTACTTC.

The V and J genes are TRBV28 and TRBJ2-7; 7 bases align to TRBD1. Germline CDR1 is MDHEN and CDR2 is SYDVKM. CDR3 length equals 13 residues. Trimming removed 9 bases from V and 0 bases from J; junction bases left unmatched: 5. In nucleotides, the CDR3 is TGTGCCAGTAGGGACAGCGCCTCCTACGAGCAGTACTTC. It specifies CASRDSASYEQYF.